This T cell receptor (beta chain) was sequenced in a study of T cell responses to AZD1222 COVID-19 vaccine. Regarding the study as a whole: Donors were mostly white British, more females; clonal diversity possibly underestimated.

In regard to this clone: Its specificity is unknown.

Trimming removed 5 bases from V and 0 bases from J, with 8 bases in between. The CDR3 extends over 14 amino acids. Germline CDR1 is SGHNT and CDR2 is YENEEA. Only in-frame clones appear in the TCRdb table, and some are missing; sequencing was by immunoSEQ multiplex PCR. The sample lists about 120,000 clones; 84% were seen once. V usage is TRBV11-3 and J usage is TRBJ2-1, with D possibly TRBD1 on 6 matching bases. Specimen: peripheral blood, collected on day 0 of AZD1222 vaccination. The TCR was taken from an adult in good health. CDR3 nucleotides: TGTGCCAGCAGCCGGACAGACTCCTACAATGAGCAGTTCTTC. It encodes CASSRTDSYNEQFF.